One sample yielded the 28 T cell receptor beta chains listed below, sequenced in a study of blood T cell repertoires in COVID-19. The data were produced by immunoSEQ multiplex PCR, yet TCRdb's version contains in-frame clones alone and is incomplete. This repertoire shows 220,000 or so clones, around four fifths found once; its top ten account for around 1.9%. The sequenced sample was peripheral blood. The receptors stem from a woman of 80 years or more with acute or convalescent COVID-19.

The chain is built from TRBV3-1 (or the pseudogene TRBV3-2) and TRBJ2-7; D is possibly TRBD2 (6 bases). V was clipped by 4 bases and J by 1 base, with 17 bases between them. Germline assignment: CDR1 LGHDT and CDR2 YNNKEL (reference sequence). The CDR3 is made up of 16 amino acids. CDR3 coding DNA: TGTGCCAGCAGCCTGGGACTCGGGACGGTTTCCTACGAGCAGTACTTC. It codes for CASSLGLGTVSYEQYF.

The gene calls are TRBV27 and TRBJ1-1, with a possible D match to TRBD1 (5 bases). The CDR3 contains 15 residues. Germline values: CDR1 MNHEY, CDR2 SMNVEV (reference sequence). Deletions cut 3 bases from V and 3 bases from J, with 14 bases between. Here the CDR3 DNA reads TGTGCCAGCAGTTTCGGGAGGGGAAGGGACACTGAAGCTTTCTTT. It codes for CASSFGRGRDTEAFF.

The rearrangement joins TRBV7-2 to TRBJ1-4; weak D call: TRBD1 (5 bases). Trimming pared 5 bases from V and 7 bases from J, leaving 17 bases between. This CDR3 is 15 amino acids long. Germline CDR1 SGHTA, CDR2 FQGNSA. CDR3 bases: TGTGCCAGCAGCGACCCCGGGACTGGGAGTGAAAAACTGTTTTTT. It specifies CASSDPGTGSEKLFF.

This rearrangement joins TRBV3-1 (or the pseudogene TRBV3-2) to TRBJ2-5, with 8 bases identical to TRBD2. The CDR3 totals 15 residues. V lost 0 bases, J lost 5 bases, and 5 bases stayed unmatched. CDR1 and CDR2 (germline): LGHDT, YNNKEL (reference sequence). The CDR3 sequence is CASSQDPTSAETQYF. The CDR3 DNA reads TGTGCCAGCAGCCAAGATCCGACTAGCGCGGAGACCCAGTACTTC.

The V and J genes are TRBV27 and TRBJ1-2, with a possible D match to TRBD1 (6 bases). The CDR3 loop spans 16 amino acids. Per the germline V gene, CDR1 is MNHEY and CDR2 is SMNVEV (reference sequence). V lost 6 bases and J lost 3, with 20 bases in between. CDR3 nucleotides: TGTGCCAGCAGGGGCCGGGACACTGCTTCTTACTATGGCTACACCTTC. Translating it yields CASRGRDTASYYGYTF.

CDR3 loop: CASSLGQGVSSNYGYTF. CDR3 DNA: TGTGCCAGCAGCTTGGGACAGGGGGTAAGCTCCAACTATGGCTACACCTTC. The V gene is TRBV11-2, the J gene TRBJ1-2; 11 nucleotides align to TRBD1. J lost 2 bases, V lost 3 bases, and 8 bases had no gene match. There are 17 residues in the CDR3. In germline, CDR1 is SGHAT, CDR2 FQNNGV.

V and J are TRBV5-1 and TRBJ1-1, with TRBD1 identical over 9 bases. Unmatched junction bases numbered 8, after V lost 4 bases and J lost 7 bases. This CDR3 contains 14 residues. Germline loops: CDR1 SGHRS, CDR2 YFSETQ. The CDR3 protein is CASSTGTGMLEAFF. CDR3 coding DNA: TGCGCCAGCAGCACCGGGACAGGGATGCTTGAAGCTTTCTTT.

DNA of the CDR3: TGCGCCAGCAGCTCCGGGGGGGCAGAGACCCAGTACTTC. Encoded protein: CASSSGGAETQYF. The chain recombines TRBV5-1 with TRBJ2-5; 8 bases agree with TRBD2. With 3 bases clipped from V and 4 bases from J, the junction kept 2 bases outside the gene matches. Germline assignment: CDR1 SGHRS and CDR2 YFSETQ. The CDR3 contains 13 residues.

This rearrangement joins TRBV7-2 to TRBJ1-6; 7 bases line up with TRBD1. Looked up from germline, CDR1 is SGHTA and CDR2 is FQGNSA. This CDR3 contains 19 residues. V was pared by 5 bases and J by 4 bases, with 17 bases of the junction left unmatched. In DNA form, the CDR3 reads TGTGCCAGCAGCCCGAGGGACAGTCTCCTCGACCTATATAATTCACCCCTCCACTTT. Translated: CASSPRDSLLDLYNSPLHF. Complete variable domain (other parts from reference TRBV7-2 and TRBJ1-6): GAGVSQSPSNKVTEKGKDVELRCDPISGHTALYWYRQSLGQGLEFLIYFQGNSAPDKSGLPSDRFSAERTGGSVSTLTIQRTQQEDSAVYLCASSPRDSLLDLYNSPLHFGNGTRLTVT.

This chain connects TRBV7-8 to TRBJ2-2; no firm D call. V was pared by 3 bases and J by 4 bases, with 9 bases between. This CDR3 region has 14 residues. The V gene's germline CDR1 is SGHVS and CDR2 FQNEAQ. This CDR3 is CASSFGFSTGELFF. The CDR3 bases are TGTGCCAGCAGCTTCGGGTTTAGCACCGGGGAGCTGTTTTTT.

This clone was observed a handful of times. This chain connects TRBV5-4 to TRBJ2-3, with 11 bases matching TRBD2. Germline V gives CDR1 SGHNT, CDR2 YYREEE (reference sequence). Germline trimming cut 3 bases from V and 0 bases from J; bases unmatched to any gene: 12. CDR3 size: 19 residues. CDR3 nucleotide sequence: TGTGCCAGCAGCTCCCTAGGGCTAGCGGGGGGTCTAAGCACAGATACGCAGTATTTT. Its translation: CASSSLGLAGGLSTDTQYF. The variable domain in full, completed from reference TRBV5-4 and TRBJ2-3, reads ETGVTQSPTHLIKTRGQQVTLRCSSQSGHNTVSWYQQALGQGPQFIFQYYREEENGRGNFPPRFSGLQFPNYSSELNVNALELDDSALYLCASSSLGLAGGLSTDTQYFGPGTRLTVL.

In its sample, this clone was seen a few times. The chain uses TRBV6-5 and TRBJ1-4, with D possibly being TRBD1 (6 bases). This CDR3 spans 15 amino acids. Germline-derived CDR1 and CDR2 are MNHEY and SVGAGI. V lost 6 bases, J lost 2 bases, and 13 bases lay in between. CDR3 protein: CASRQGILTNEKLFF. For the CDR3, the DNA is TGTGCCAGCAGGCAGGGGATTCTCACTAATGAAAAACTGTTTTTT.

This chain uses TRBV18 with TRBJ2-1; 9 nucleotides match TRBD2. V lost 6 bases, J lost 9 bases, and 12 bases stayed unmatched. CDR3 length: 15 amino acids. The germline V gene has CDR1 KGHSH and CDR2 LQKENI. CDR3 loop: CASSFSGSGAGEQFF. As DNA, the CDR3 is TGTGCCAGCTCGTTTAGCGGGAGTGGGGCCGGTGAGCAGTTCTTC.

The chain links TRBV5-5 to TRBJ1-5; 7 positions agree with TRBD1. CDR1 is SGHKS, CDR2 YYEKEE, per germline (reference sequence). The V and J ends lost 7 bases and 3 bases, in that order; junction bases with no gene match: 4. This CDR3 is 13 amino acids long. CDR3 loop: CASGDSPNQPQHF. CDR3 nucleotide sequence: TGTGCCAGCGGGGACAGTCCCAATCAGCCCCAGCATTTT.

V usage is TRBV7-9 and J usage is TRBJ2-7; 8 bases agree with TRBD1. CDR1 is SEHNR, CDR2 FQNEAQ, per germline (reference sequence). The V and J ends lost 4 bases and 6 bases, in that order; junction bases with no gene match: 14. The CDR3 spans 16 residues. CDR3 amino acids: CASSSTRGQGAGEQYF. The CDR3, as DNA: TGTGCCAGCAGCTCGACCAGGGGGCAGGGGGCGGGCGAGCAGTACTTC.

The chain combines TRBV19 with TRBJ2-7; D possibly corresponds to TRBD2 (5 bases). CDR1 and CDR2 (germline): LNHDA, SQIVND (reference sequence). Trimming removed 6 bases at V and 5 bases at J, with 23 bases between. This CDR3 contains 16 residues. The CDR3 DNA follows: TGTGCCAGTAGGGATATACGGGGTTCTCCTGGGGACGAGCAGTACTTC. Its protein is CASRDIRGSPGDEQYF.

The chain joins TRBV7-9 to TRBJ2-1; 11 bases fit TRBD2. CDR3 length equals 16 residues. Germline values: CDR1 SEHNR, CDR2 FQNEAQ (reference sequence). Losses at the gene ends were 1 base for V and 8 bases for J; bases not matched to a gene: 7. CDR3 sequence: CASSLVGIAGGYEQFF. Written as DNA, the CDR3 is TGTGCCAGCAGCTTAGTCGGGATAGCGGGGGGGTATGAGCAGTTCTTC.

V and J are TRBV28 and TRBJ2-1, with 10 positions matching TRBD1. V dropped 6 bases and J dropped 6; count of bases not matched to a gene: 5. The CDR3 is made up of 14 amino acids. Per the germline V gene, CDR1 is MDHEN and CDR2 is SYDVKM. The DNA for the CDR3 is TGTGCCAGCAGCTCGCGGACAGGGGGCAATGAGCAGTTCTTC. This encodes CASSSRTGGNEQFF.

The chain joins TRBV5-4 to TRBJ1-1; no clear D. Germline CDR1 and CDR2: SGHNT and YYREEE (reference sequence). CDR3 length: 15 residues. The V gene lost 4 bases and the J gene lost 0 bases, with 13 bases spanning the gap. CDR3 sequence: CASSPAGFMNTEAFF. CDR3 in DNA: TGTGCCAGCAGCCCGGCGGGGTTCATGAACACTGAAGCTTTCTTT.

The gene calls are TRBV15 and TRBJ2-2; TRBD1 aligns across 10 bases. The CDR3 sequence is 16 residues long. J gave up 1 base and V 5 bases, and 4 bases lay outside the gene matches. In germline, CDR1 is LNHNV, CDR2 YYDKDF (reference sequence). This CDR3 reads CATSSGQGRNTGELFF. The CDR3 DNA reads TGTGCCACCAGCTCGGGACAGGGGCGGAACACCGGGGAGCTGTTTTTT.

The J gene is TRBJ1-1, the V gene TRBV5-1; TRBD1 matches at 8 bases. CDR3 length: 14 residues. V shed 5 bases, J shed 3 bases, and the junction held 6 bases outside the gene matches. Germline V lookup: CDR1 SGHRS, CDR2 YFSETQ. The CDR3 loop is CASSGQGGYTEAFF. CDR3 bases: TGCGCCAGCAGTGGACAGGGCGGGTACACTGAAGCTTTCTTT.

V and J are TRBV4-1 and TRBJ1-2; weak D call: TRBD1 (5 bases). The CDR3 totals 15 residues. Trimming removed 1 base from V and 4 bases from J, with 13 bases in between. Looked up from germline, CDR1 is MGHRA and CDR2 is YSYEKL. CDR3 sequence reads: CASSQASRVGYGYTF. The CDR3 DNA reads as TGCGCCAGCAGCCAAGCGTCCAGGGTGGGCTATGGCTACACCTTC.

J is TRBJ1-2 and V is TRBV21-1; TRBD1 reflects the table's D call only, with no check against the DNA. TRBV21-1 has pseudogene status. The CDR3 extends over 17 amino acids. The CDR3, as DNA: TGTGCCAGCAGCAAGGGGCCGTGGGACAGGGGATGGTATGGCTACACCTTC. Translating gives CASSKGPWDRGWYGYTF.

The chain combines TRBV18 with TRBJ1-4; D gene uncertain. Trimming removed 1 base at V and 8 bases at J, with 8 bases between. This CDR3 is 13 amino acids long. Germline assignment: CDR1 KGHSH and CDR2 LQKENI. In DNA form, the CDR3 reads TGTGCCAGCTCACCACTGCAAGAGGAAAAACTGTTTTTT. Translated, it gives CASSPLQEEKLFF. The whole variable domain, remainder taken from reference TRBV18 and TRBJ1-4, is NAGVMQNPRHLVRRRGQEARLRCSPMKGHSHVYWYRQLPEEGLKFMVYLQKENIIDESGMPKERFSAEFPKEGPSILRIQQVVRGDSAAYFCASSPLQEEKLFFGSGTQLSVL.

The J gene is TRBJ2-6, the V gene TRBV2, with no clear D. From germline, CDR1 is SNHLY and CDR2 FYNNEI. The V end was cut by 5 bases, the J end by 2 bases, with 7 bases between. The CDR3 has 14 amino acids. CDR3 sequence reads: CASSRSTGANVLTF. The DNA for the CDR3 is TGTGCCAGCAGTAGGAGCACTGGGGCCAACGTCCTGACTTTC.

As to this clone: The junction departs from the called germline gene at one end, perhaps through a read error. The chain combines TRBV5-1 with TRBJ1-5; a weak D match, TRBD1 (6 bases). The CDR3 covers 14 residues. The germline V gene has CDR1 SGHRS and CDR2 YFSETQ. The CDR3 nucleotides are TGCGCCAGCAGATTGGACAGTAACAATCAGCCCCAGCATTTT. Translating it yields CASRLDSNNQPQHF. The full variable domain, in which reference TRBV5-1 and TRBJ1-5 provide the parts outside the CDR3, is KAGVTQTPRYLIKTRGQQVTLSCSPISGHRSVSWYQQTPGQGLQFLFEYFSETQRNKGNFPGRFSGRQFSNSRSEMNVSTLELGDSALYLCASRLDSNNQPQHFGDGTRLSIL.

The CDR3 nucleotides are TGTGCCAGCAGTGAACTAACAGGTTCTGTTAATACGCAGTATTTT. Its protein product is CASSELTGSVNTQYF. This chain joins TRBV6-1 and TRBJ2-3, with a possible D match to TRBD1 (5 bases). Germline CDR1 is MNHNS and CDR2 is SASEGT. The CDR3 is 15 residues long. The V end was cut by 2 bases, the J end by 7 bases, with 16 bases between.

V is TRBV4-2 and J is TRBJ2-5, with TRBD2 as a possible D gene (6 bases). V lost 2 bases to trimming and J lost 0 bases, with 13 bases between them. From germline, CDR1 is LGHNA and CDR2 YNFKEQ. The CDR3 covers 16 residues. CDR3 loop: CASSQTAGNHQETQYF. The CDR3 DNA reads as TGTGCCAGCAGCCAAACGGCGGGAAACCACCAAGAGACCCAGTACTTC.